The 9 T cell receptor beta chains in this list originate from one sample, sequenced in a study of cytomegalovirus exposure and HLA in healthy donors. Amplification used 60 Vbeta primers and 13 Jbeta primers. Assay used: immunoSEQ multiplex PCR; TCRdb lists only in-frame clones, some missing. Of 160,000 or so clones listed, 80% to 90% are singletons. The sample comprised PBMCs. Receptor source: a woman in her 30s in good health and CMV-seropositive.

The CDR3 reads CASSISDNSGNTIYF. CDR3 DNA: TGTGCCAGCAGTATTTCCGACAACTCTGGAAACACCATATATTTT. This chain links TRBV6-6 with TRBJ1-3; no definite D call. Trimming took 5 bases from V and 0 from J, leaving 11 bases between them. This CDR3 is built from 15 residues. Looked up from germline, CDR1 is MNHNY and CDR2 is SVGAGI (reference sequence).

The chain employs TRBV28 and TRBJ2-7, with 7 bases fitting TRBD1. The CDR3 is made up of 16 amino acids. Per the germline V gene, CDR1 is MDHEN and CDR2 is SYDVKM. J was trimmed by 3 bases and V by 6 bases; bases with no gene match: 14. CDR3: CASSRLTTGRHYEQYF. As DNA, the CDR3 is TGTGCCAGCAGCCGACTCACGACAGGGCGGCACTACGAGCAGTACTTC.

This chain uses TRBV7-9 with TRBJ1-2; 7 bases map to TRBD1. Germline V gene sequence: CDR1 SEHNR, CDR2 FQNEAQ (reference sequence). V shed 4 bases, J shed 4 bases, and the junction held 15 bases outside the gene matches. This CDR3 is 17 amino acids long. The CDR3 DNA reads TGTGCCAGCAGCTCATTTAGGGGGCGATTGGGGACCTATGGCTACACCTTC. This codes for CASSSFRGRLGTYGYTF. The whole variable domain, filled in from reference TRBV7-9 and TRBJ1-2, reads DTGVSQNPRHKITKRGQNVTFRCDPISEHNRLYWYRQTLGQGPEFLTYFQNEAQLEKSRLLSDRFSAERPKGSFSTLEIQRTEQGDSAMYLCASSSFRGRLGTYGYTFGSGTRLTVV.

The chain recombines TRBV6-1 with TRBJ2-5; 7 bases fit TRBD1. Germline CDR1 and CDR2: MNHNS and SASEGT. The CDR3 length is 14 residues. V lost 6 bases and J lost 6; bases outside the gene matches: 10. The DNA for the CDR3 is TGTGCCAGCAGCCTAAACAGGGGCGAGAAGACCCAGTACTTC. Its protein is CASSLNRGEKTQYF.

This clone was seen a single time. The chain combines TRBV6-6 with TRBJ1-6; D possibly corresponds to TRBD1 (6 bases). This CDR3 region has 14 residues. Trimming took off 7 bases at V and 10 bases at J, with 17 bases between the two ends. CDR1 is MNHNY and CDR2 is SVGAGI in the germline V gene (reference sequence). CDR3 DNA sequence: TGTGCCAGCACCCCACAGGGAGCAGTATCACCCCTCCACTTT. It translates to CASTPQGAVSPLHF.

This clone has only one observation. The chain joins TRBV10-3 to TRBJ1-1; 7 bases fit TRBD1. V dropped 3 bases and J dropped 7; count of bases not matched to a gene: 11. The germline gives CDR1 ENHRY, CDR2 SYGVKD. The CDR3 is 15 amino acids. The DNA for the CDR3 is TGTGCCATCAGTGATGAACAGGGGTCGGGGAGTGAAGCTTTCTTT. Amino acids: CAISDEQGSGSEAFF.

The rearrangement uses TRBV5-1 and TRBJ1-2, with TRBD1 matching 11 bases. The trim removed 3 bases at V and 6 bases at J, leaving 7 bases unmatched. The CDR3 sequence is 15 residues long. The V gene's germline CDR1 is SGHRS and CDR2 YFSETQ. The CDR3 region is CASSWGTGGIDGYTF. For the CDR3, the DNA is TGCGCCAGCAGCTGGGGGACAGGGGGGATCGATGGCTACACCTTC.

This chain joins TRBV5-6 and TRBJ2-2, with D perhaps matching TRBD2 (6 bases). The CDR3 covers 14 residues. Trimming took 4 bases from V and 7 from J, leaving 14 bases between them. The germline CDR1 and CDR2 sequences are SGHDT and YYEEEE. This CDR3 reads CASSLRERNGELFF. The CDR3 DNA reads TGTGCCAGCAGCCTTCGGGAGCGGAACGGGGAGCTGTTTTTT.

The CDR3 DNA reads TGTGCCAGCAGCTTAGGTTCAGCGGGGGGGCACGAGCAGTACTTC. Amino acids: CASSLGSAGGHEQYF. The V gene is TRBV11-1, the J gene TRBJ2-7, with 10 bases matching TRBD2. The CDR3 has 15 residues. Trimming cost V 1 base and J 5 bases; bases outside gene matches: 5. Germline V gene lookup returns CDR1 SGHAT and CDR2 FQDESV (reference sequence). Together with reference TRBV11-1 and TRBJ2-7, the CDR3 gives the full variable domain: EAEVAQSPRYKITEKSQAVAFWCDPISGHATLYWYRQILGQGPELLVQFQDESVVDDSQLPKDRFSAERLKGVDSTLKIQPAELGDSAMYLCASSLGSAGGHEQYFGPGTRLTVT.